This T cell receptor beta chain originates from a study of vaccination and CD4 T cells after COVID-19. Across the whole study: As a positive control, some control cultures were given a CEFX pool, while others were given an HIV-1 Nef pool or no peptide.

On this clonotype itself: The antigen is undetermined.

As to treatment: roughly 10-day PBMC culture with coronavirus spike peptide pools or control peptides (ViraFEST assay). Cultured CD4+ T cell DNA underwent sequencing with the Oncomine TCR Beta short-read assay. TCRdb independently ran MiXCR on the PCR reads; one entry per CDR3 protein. The sample carries about 20,000 distinct CDR3 sequences, around 55% recorded once. CDR1 is MNHEY, CDR2 SVGEGT, per germline. The CDR3 consists of 14 residues. V lost 2 bases and J 5 bases, leaving 12 bases between the germline ends. The chain links TRBV6-2 or TRBV6-3 to TRBJ1-2, with D perhaps TRBD1 (5 bases). Material: CD4+ T cells from blood, cultured in vitro. This receptor was obtained from a human donor who had recovered from COVID-19. DNA for the CDR3: TGTGCCAGCAGTTACCCCGGGACGGTATATGGCTACACCTTC. Translating gives CASSYPGTVYGYTF.